This T cell receptor (beta chain) was documented in a study of beta chain features in type 1 diabetes. General observations from the study: For Type 1 diabetes patients, all four CD4+ subsets carried TCRB CDR3s that were moderately but significantly shorter.

Comment on this clone: The target antigen is unknown.

Expressed TCRB transcripts were sequenced because the entire RNA isolate underwent reverse transcription. Method: immunoSEQ multiplex PCR; TCRdb's copy keeps in-frame clones and lacks some. The sample shows some 63,000 clones, about 48% of them seen only once. The CDR3 spans 14 residues. V shed 7 bases and J shed 0 bases, with 12 bases lying between them. Germline CDR1 SNHLY, CDR2 FYNNEI. V and J are TRBV2 and TRBJ1-1; tentatively, D is TRBD1 (5 bases). The sample consisted of central memory CD4+ T cells from blood. The receptor's source is a man aged 25-40 years with type 1 diabetes. As DNA, the CDR3 is TGTGCCAGCACCCTGGACACGTTGAACACTGAAGCTTTCTTT. Translating gives CASTLDTLNTEAFF.